This TCR beta chain was identified during a study of T cell responses to AZD1222 COVID-19 vaccine. Study findings and constraints: In a largely white British group with more females than males, clonal diversity was possibly underestimated.

This CDR3 spans 11 amino acids. CDR1 and CDR2 (germline): DFQATT, SNEGSKA (reference sequence). The V gene lost 3 bases and the J gene lost 8 bases, with 8 bases spanning the gap. Profiling relied on immunoSEQ multiplex PCR, and the TCRdb table lists in-frame clones only, not all of them. The sample lists over 120,000 clones, over 90% seen once, with under 6.5% in the top ten. Note on this clone: What it binds is not known.

The sequence was collected from an adult in good health. The chain uses TRBV20-1 and TRBJ2-1, with no clear D. The input for sequencing was peripheral blood, taken on day 0 of AZD1222 vaccination. The chain's CDR3 is CSASGAHEQFF. The CDR3 DNA is TGCAGTGCTAGTGGCGCGCATGAGCAGTTCTTC.